The clone carrying this T cell receptor beta chain was observed once. As yet, its antigen is unknown. Healthy individuals who donated bone marrow served as the donors. The sample comes from a study of cytomegalovirus exposure and HLA in healthy donors. This PCR relied on a set of 60 Vbeta primers and 13 Jbeta primers. Profiled with immunoSEQ multiplex PCR; TCRdb holds only in-frame clones, not every one. The table includes about 180,000 clones, 77% detected once. After removal of 2 bases from V and 0 bases from J, the junction contained 13 bases not matched to a gene. Germline V gives CDR1 GTSNPN, CDR2 SVGIG (reference sequence). The CDR3 loop spans 17 amino acids. Study results and caveats: The authors listed 164 TCR beta chains as cytomegalovirus-associated. In a later analysis, several top co-occurrence clusters appeared linked to parvovirus B19, influenza, CMV and Epstein-Barr virus.

The rearrangement joins TRBV30 to TRBJ2-7, with 7 positions matching TRBD1. The TCR comes from a woman aged 55-69 years in good health and CMV-seropositive. Input material: PBMCs. CDR3 in amino acids: CAWSPGFRGLASYEQYF. In DNA, the CDR3 is TGTGCCTGGAGTCCGGGTTTCAGGGGGTTGGCCTCCTACGAGCAGTACTTC.